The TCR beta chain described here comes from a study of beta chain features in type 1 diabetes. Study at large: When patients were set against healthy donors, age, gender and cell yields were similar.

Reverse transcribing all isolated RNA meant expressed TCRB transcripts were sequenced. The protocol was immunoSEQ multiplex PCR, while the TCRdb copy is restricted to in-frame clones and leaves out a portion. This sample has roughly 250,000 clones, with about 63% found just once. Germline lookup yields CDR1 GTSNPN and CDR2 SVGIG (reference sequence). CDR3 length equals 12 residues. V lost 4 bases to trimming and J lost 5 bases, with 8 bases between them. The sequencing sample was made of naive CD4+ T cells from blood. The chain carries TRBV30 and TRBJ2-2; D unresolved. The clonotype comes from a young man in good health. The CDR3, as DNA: TGTGCCTGGATCGGTACGACCGGGGAGCTGTTTTTT. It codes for CAWIGTTGELFF.